This TCR beta chain was obtained from a study of read filtering for tumor transcriptome and immune sequencing (dated by TCRdb to the early 2020s). Some background on the complete study: Of the patients in the cohort, around 18 were male and 14 to 15 were female, and their mean age was about 72 years, with a range of roughly 47 to 80. Under revised international staging, 8 or 9 patients fell into R-ISS I, more than 15 into R-ISS II and roughly 7 into R-ISS III. After DNase treatment, whole-transcriptome libraries were prepared using the TruSeq RNA Access Library Prep Kit. TCR-region mapped reads per sample ranged from about 4 to 10.27 million with IR-seq versus only roughly 75 to 1273 with RNA-seq. TCR repertoires obtained by targeted immune repertoire sequencing and by bulk whole-transcriptome sequencing performed on the same bone marrow samples were compared. A main aim was a read-filtering strategy for immune repertoire data, specifically whether clonotypes supported by a single read should be removed.

This clonotype was observed at least ten times. Its antigen is still unknown. Base qualities are missing; no much larger clone stands one base away. TCR libraries were built from 400 ng RNA with the Immunoverse kit, using molecular barcoded adaptors covering alpha/delta and beta/gamma chains. TCR library preparation was performed with the same RNA that was used for transcriptome sequencing. Sequencing of the TCR libraries was done on an Illumina HiSeq 4000 with 2 x 150 cycles. Per the original workflow: TCR reads were aligned to human V, D, J and C references and assembled into CDR3 clonotypes with MiXCR, including quality filtering and error correction. Clonotype counts and gene usage diversity were analyzed with the tcR package in R. Raw mapping reads were checked after the RNA-seq reads had been mapped by STAR aligner version 2.5.3a onto the human GRCh37 genome. To test the effect of sequencing depth on detected clonotypes, IR-seq fastq files were randomly downsampled using Seqtk 1.3. TCRdb applied fastp at Q25 and MiXCR to the public reads, then kept only in-frame beta chains. Records with the same CDR3 protein are collapsed into one entry carrying the most frequent genes and DNA. The V and J calls and clone size are TCRdb's, not the authors'. Within this sample are tens of thousands of distinct CDR3 sequences, with 12% to 15% of them counted one time only. Clones ranked in the top ten supply 35% to 45% of the sample.

What the research found in general, with its limitations: Removing single-read clonotypes increased the correlation between IR-seq and RNA-seq shared clonotype proportions. Single-read clonotypes made up 80% to 85% of clonotypes but only approximately 3.5% of total reads in IR-seq, compared with roughly 70% of clonotypes and approximately 45% of reads in RNA-seq. Rather than purified T cells, the sorted CD138-negative fraction was a mixed bone marrow immune population. Compared with RNA-seq, IR-seq captured clonotypes at much greater depth and more reliably, and a smaller IR-seq throughput was enough to identify most of the shared clonotypes.

Bone marrow was sampled from every patient at the time of active disease. Isolation of bone marrow mononuclear cells was performed by Ficoll-Hypaque density gradient centrifugation. CD138-negative cells were obtained by negative selection after labeling with CD138 magnetic microbeads on a MACS separator, removing myeloma plasma cells. Flow cytometry on an Attune NxT with CD138 antibodies was used to check the purity of the isolated cells. TRIzol reagent was used to extract total RNA, and a NanoDrop spectrophotometer was used to quantify the extracted RNA. For each patient, paired RNA-seq and IR-seq were run on the CD138-negative bone marrow sample from that patient. From a lookup of the germline V gene, CDR1 and CDR2 are MGHDK and SYGVNS. V loses 1 base, J loses 1 base, and the germline ends lie 7 bases apart. Counted from cysteine to phenylalanine, this CDR3 has 14 amino acids. The sequence is cut down to CDR3 DNA, 42 bases in frame from base 1.

Sequences were obtained from a population of CD138-negative cells sorted from bone marrow. The sample's cell subset or site label, in plain terms: bone marrow mononuclear cells depleted of CD138+ plasma/myeloma cells by negative magnetic selection. The TCR sequence derives from a donor aged 40 or older with multiple myeloma. The chain joins TRBV25-1 to TRBJ1-1, with the D gene not clear enough to name. This receptor has the CDR3 CASSESGENTEAFF. The DNA is as follows: TGTGCCAGCAGTGAATCCGGGGAGAACACTGAAGCTTTCTTT.